This TCR beta chain was profiled in a study of T cells in Graves' hyperthyroidism and ophthalmopathy. The study, taken as a whole, reports: A 13 V-J model separated ophthalmopathy from stable hyperthyroidism.

The V gene's germline CDR1 is ENHRY and CDR2 SYGVKD. Trimming shortened V by 10 bases and J by 4 bases, and 14 bases separated the two germline ends. This CDR3 is built from 13 residues. Turning to this clonotype: What it binds is unknown.

Stable disease denoted Graves' hyperthyroidism without ophthalmopathy progression within 18 months. Patients were aged 18 to 65, had disease duration under 2 months, and had newly diagnosed hyperthyroidism. Diagnostic assessment was based on clinical symptoms, serum thyroxine and TRAb, thyroid ultrasound and orbital computed tomography. RNA transcripts yielded amplified TCR beta CDR3 regions. A first-round RT-PCR of the TCR CDR3 used the HTBI primer set. TCRdb processed the multiplex PCR reads anew with MiXCR; each CDR3 protein has one entry. The top ten hold about 9% of the sample, which has approximately 870,000 distinct CDR3 sequences, roughly 40% seen once.

The chain has TRBV10-3 and TRBJ1-5; the D gene is possibly TRBD1 (5 bases). The receptor's source is a young man with Graves' hyperthyroidism. Input material: blood. CDR3 DNA sequence: TGTGCCAGCCGTCGGGACCCGAATCAGCCCCAGCATTTT. Its translation is CASRRDPNQPQHF.